This T cell receptor (beta chain) was identified during a study of CDR3 diversity in severe acne. This CDR3 contains 14 residues. Germline values: CDR1 SEHNR, CDR2 FQNEAQ (reference sequence). Trimming shortened V by 5 bases and J by 0 bases, and 9 bases separated the two germline ends. TCRdb called the PCR reads again in MiXCR, with one record for every CDR3 protein. The table has over 90,000 distinct CDR3 sequences, 51% seen once; the top ten hold under 15%. V and J are TRBV7-9 and TRBJ2-3, with no clear D. The receptor comes from a male donor with acne. Source material: blood. Here the CDR3 DNA reads TGTGCCAGCAGCCCTCCCAGAAGCACAGATACGCAGTATTTT. Translating gives CASSPPRSTDTQYF.